These 31 T cell receptor beta chains came from one sample sequenced in a study of post-analysis software for immune sequencing data. Findings and limits, study-wide: With TRBV5-6, TRBV5-1 and TRBV20-1 included, roughly five TRBV segments were more frequent in patients than in controls.

Each TCR beta cDNA library carried unique molecular identifiers. From the PCR reads, TCRdb called clonotypes with MiXCR, one entry per CDR3 protein. The sample shows under 650,000 distinct CDR3 sequences, around 47% of them seen only once. Antigens of these TCRs are unknown. Sequencing was done on a sample of blood. The receptors here all came from a girl between 10 and 17 years old with multiple sclerosis.

This clonotype was seen more than once but under ten times. The chain uses TRBV12-3 or TRBV12-4 and TRBJ2-7; D perhaps matches TRBD2 (6 bases). CDR3 length equals 14 residues. Between the trimmed V and J ends, which lost 2 bases and 2 bases, there was a span of 10 bases. This chain's CDR3 is CASSLISGPYEQYF. The CDR3 nucleotides read TGTGCCAGCAGTTTAATTAGCGGCCCCTACGAGCAGTACTTC.

Points on this clonotype: One end of the junction fails to match germline, which may point to a read error. The chain recombines TRBV29-1 with TRBJ1-2; D is possibly TRBD1 (6 bases). Germline CDR1 and CDR2: SQVTM and ANQGSEA. The CDR3 has 14 residues. The CDR3 DNA follows: TGCAGCGTCGAAGATACCTGGGACACCTATGGCTACACCTTC. Translating gives CSVEDTWDTYGYTF.

This clonotype was observed a few times. This chain uses TRBV9 with TRBJ2-1; 8 nucleotides line up with TRBD2. The CDR3 extends over 16 amino acids. V dropped 1 base and J dropped 2; count of bases not matched to a gene: 5. CDR1 and CDR2 (germline): SGDLS, YYNGEE. CDR3 nucleotides: TGTGCCAGCAGCGTACGGTCAGCGGGGGCCTACAATGAGCAGTTCTTC. Translated, it gives CASSVRSAGAYNEQFF.

The chain employs TRBV11-2 and TRBJ2-7; 9 bases agree with TRBD1. Germline CDR1 reads SGHAT; CDR2 reads FQNNGV. V dropped 4 bases and J dropped 2; count of bases not matched to a gene: 6. The CDR3 spans 15 residues. CDR3 sequence: CASSSFDRGAYEQYF. CDR3 nucleotides: TGTGCCAGCAGCTCATTTGACAGGGGGGCCTACGAGCAGTACTTC.

This chain links TRBV7-2 with TRBJ1-1; no firm D call. Deletions cut 3 bases from V and 10 bases from J, with 9 bases between. CDR3 length: 11 amino acids. Germline V gene sequence: CDR1 SGHTA, CDR2 FQGNSA. The CDR3 DNA is TGTGCCAGCAGCTTCGGGTTTAGAGCTTTCTTT. Amino acids: CASSFGFRAFF.

The sample holds a few counts of this clonotype. The V call is TRBV7-9, the J call TRBJ2-7; the D gene could be TRBD1 or TRBD2 (5 bases each). The CDR3 has 16 residues. Germline values: CDR1 SEHNR, CDR2 FQNEAQ (reference sequence). Trimming left V 5 bases short and J 2 bases short, with 19 bases between. DNA of the CDR3: TGTGCCAGCAGCCCCCGGGGCGAACAGAGAACCTACGAGCAGTACTTC. Its protein product is CASSPRGEQRTYEQYF.

The chain employs TRBV6-1 and TRBJ2-5; 9 bases fit TRBD2. The CDR3 is made up of 16 amino acids. V shed 3 bases and J 4 bases; nucleotides not matched to a gene: 9. CDR1 is MNHNS, CDR2 SASEGT, per germline. This CDR3 is CASSDEIAGAGETQYF. As DNA, the CDR3 is TGTGCCAGCAGTGACGAGATAGCGGGAGCGGGAGAGACCCAGTACTTC.

This clonotype was counted a few times. This rearrangement joins TRBV6-5 to TRBJ2-7; 9 bases match TRBD2. This CDR3 is built from 15 residues. Trimming at V came to 5 bases and at J to 0 bases, leaving 5 bases not matched to a gene. Per the germline V gene, CDR1 is MNHEY and CDR2 is SVGAGI. The DNA for the CDR3 is TGTGCCAGCAGTCCGACTAGCGGACTCTCCTACGAGCAGTACTTC. Protein: CASSPTSGLSYEQYF.

Only a few counts were recorded for this clonotype. The chain couples TRBV12-3 or TRBV12-4 to TRBJ2-1; 13 positions agree with TRBD2. Trimming at V came to 5 bases and at J to 9 bases, leaving 7 bases not matched to a gene. This CDR3 region has 15 residues. CDR3: CASSRTSGRIGEQFF. CDR3 nucleotides: TGTGCCAGCAGTCGGACTAGCGGGAGAATCGGTGAGCAGTTCTTC.

This chain links TRBV11-3 with TRBJ1-2; the D is unclear. CDR1 and CDR2 (germline): SGHNT, YENEEA. V lost 5 bases and J 3 bases, leaving 7 bases between the germline ends. The CDR3 is made up of 12 amino acids. This CDR3 is CASSLIDYGYTF. Written as DNA, the CDR3 is TGTGCCAGCAGCCTGATTGACTATGGCTACACCTTC.

This clonotype was observed a few times. This rearrangement joins TRBV12-3 or TRBV12-4 to TRBJ1-1, with D maybe TRBD1 (5 bases). V was clipped by 6 bases and J by 6 bases, with 17 bases between them. The CDR3 is 14 amino acids. The CDR3 region has the DNA TGTGCCAGCAGCCCAGGGATAGGGGTCTCTGAAGCTTTCTTT. It yields the protein CASSPGIGVSEAFF.

J is TRBJ1-2 and V is TRBV7-8, with a tentative D call TRBD1 (6 bases). Germline CDR1 SGHVS, CDR2 FQNEAQ. This CDR3 has 15 amino acids. V was shortened by 4 bases and J by 1 base, with 13 bases between the two germline ends. DNA of the CDR3: TGTGCCAGCAGCTGGAGTGACAGGTTTAACTATGGCTACACCTTC. The encoded protein is CASSWSDRFNYGYTF.

This chain joins TRBV5-1 and TRBJ2-5, with a tentative D call TRBD2 (7 bases). Looked up from germline, CDR1 is SGHRS and CDR2 is YFSETQ. The CDR3 spans 15 residues. Trimming removed 4 bases at V and 4 bases at J, with 17 bases between. CDR3 DNA sequence: TGCGCCAGCAGCACCGGGGGCGGACTAGGAGAGACCCAGTACTTC. Residues: CASSTGGGLGETQYF.

The chain is built from TRBV10-3 and TRBJ1-6; 7 bases are shared with TRBD1. J lost 7 bases, V lost 5 bases, and 8 bases had no gene match. Germline assignment: CDR1 ENHRY and CDR2 SYGVKD. This CDR3 region has 15 residues. The CDR3 bases are TGTGCCATCAGTCCAGGGGGATCTAAGAATTCACCCCTCCACTTT. Its translation: CAISPGGSKNSPLHF.

This clonotype was recorded a few times. The chain recombines TRBV7-6 with TRBJ2-3; 8 positions match TRBD2. The junction had 5 bases not matched to a gene; V was cut back by 2 bases and J by 4 bases. This CDR3 is built from 15 residues. The germline V gene encodes CDR1 SGHVS and CDR2 FNYEAQ. CDR3 loop: CASSLFGTSSDTQYF. DNA of the CDR3: TGTGCCAGCAGCTTATTTGGGACTAGTTCAGATACGCAGTATTTT.

This clonotype was found a few times. The gene calls are TRBV7-7 and TRBJ2-5, with D unresolved. There are 15 residues in the CDR3. The germline V gene has CDR1 SSHAT and CDR2 FNYEAQ (reference sequence). V dropped 1 base and J dropped 2 bases, with 11 bases sitting between them. CDR3 protein: CASSLGAAAQETQYF. In nucleotides, the CDR3 is TGTGCCAGCAGCTTAGGGGCAGCTGCTCAAGAGACCCAGTACTTC. Variable domain in full (rest from reference TRBV7-7 and TRBJ2-5): GAGVSQSPRYKVTKRGQDVTLRCDPISSHATLYWYQQALGQGPEFLTYFNYEAQPDKSGLPSDRFSAERPEGSISTLTIQRTEQRDSAMYRCASSLGAAAQETQYFGPGTRLLVL.

This chain links TRBV5-5 with TRBJ1-1; TRBD1 aligns across 8 bases. Germline V gene lookup returns CDR1 SGHKS and CDR2 YYEKEE (reference sequence). CDR3 size: 15 residues. V was pared by 4 bases and J by 8 bases, with 13 bases of the junction left unmatched. The DNA of the CDR3 is TGTGCCAGCAGCCAGTTAACAGGGGGAGGCCCCGAAGCTTTCTTT. It encodes CASSQLTGGGPEAFF. Based on the CDR3 plus reference TRBV5-5 and TRBJ1-1, the full variable domain is DAGVTQSPTHLIKTRGQQVTLRCSPISGHKSVSWYQQVLGQGPQFIFQYYEKEERGRGNFPDRFSARQFPNYSSELNVNALLLGDSALYLCASSQLTGGGPEAFFGQGTRLTVV.

This rearrangement joins TRBV4-1 to TRBJ2-7, with 7 bases lining up with TRBD1. Germline V gives CDR1 MGHRA, CDR2 YSYEKL. This CDR3 contains 13 residues. V trimming: 2 bases; J trimming: 7 bases; junction bases outside the gene matches: 5. The CDR3 nucleotides read TGCGCCAGCAGCCAAACAGGGGTGAGTGAGCAGTACTTC. Protein: CASSQTGVSEQYF.

V is TRBV5-1 and J is TRBJ2-1; 10 bases match TRBD1. Germline trimming cut 3 bases from V and 7 bases from J; bases unmatched to any gene: 7. Germline V gene sequence: CDR1 SGHRS, CDR2 YFSETQ. The CDR3 has 15 residues. The CDR3 loop is CASSSGTGAINEQFF. CDR3 nucleotides: TGCGCCAGCAGCTCCGGGACAGGGGCTATTAATGAGCAGTTCTTC.

The chain combines TRBV24-1 with TRBJ2-6; TRBD2 might be the D (6 bases). Germline assignment: CDR1 KGHDR and CDR2 SFDVKD. CDR3 length equals 19 residues. V lost 3 bases and J 0 bases, leaving 17 bases between the germline ends. In nucleotides, the CDR3 is TGTGCCACCAGTGATCCCCCCGGAGGGTCTAGCTCTGGGGCCAACGTCCTGACTTTC. Protein sequence: CATSDPPGGSSSGANVLTF.

This clonotype has a count of ten or more. The chain links TRBV6-5 to TRBJ2-5; D gene unclear. CDR1 and CDR2 (germline): MNHEY, SVGAGI. Trimming shortened V by 8 bases and J by 5 bases, and 15 bases separated the two germline ends. The CDR3 covers 13 residues. CDR3 sequence: CASRGRIEETQYF. The CDR3 nucleotides read TGTGCCAGCCGCGGACGAATCGAGGAGACCCAGTACTTC.

This sequence joins TRBV5-1 and TRBJ2-3; 9 bases agree with TRBD2. Trimming at V came to 7 bases and at J to 4 bases, leaving 10 bases not matched to a gene. Germline V lookup: CDR1 SGHRS, CDR2 YFSETQ. The CDR3 consists of 15 residues. The CDR3 is CASRTQGGGADTQYF. CDR3 nucleotides: TGCGCCAGCCGCACTCAGGGCGGGGGGGCAGATACGCAGTATTTT.

This clonotype appeared a single time. The chain has TRBV28 and TRBJ2-7, with 13 bases identical to TRBD2. Germline assignment: CDR1 MDHEN and CDR2 SYDVKM. The CDR3 is 14 amino acids. The trim removed 10 bases at V and 12 bases at J, leaving 15 bases unmatched. DNA for the CDR3: TGTGCCACCAGACAAGGGACTAGCGGGATCGACCCGTACTTC. Protein sequence: CATRQGTSGIDPYF.

V and J are TRBV20-1 and TRBJ1-1, with D uncertain. Per the germline V gene, CDR1 is DFQATT and CDR2 is SNEGSKA (reference sequence). V lost 6 bases and J 1 base, leaving 12 bases between the germline ends. CDR3 size: 13 residues. CDR3 amino acids: CSASSGENTEAFF. The CDR3 nucleotides are TGCAGTGCCAGTTCTGGGGAGAACACTGAAGCTTTCTTT.

This chain links TRBV5-1 with TRBJ1-1; D gene unclear. V shed 5 bases and J shed 2 bases, with 10 bases lying between them. The germline V gene encodes CDR1 SGHRS and CDR2 YFSETQ. The CDR3 contains 13 residues. This chain's CDR3 is CASRSGPNTEAFF. CDR3 in DNA: TGCGCCAGCAGAAGCGGGCCAAACACTGAAGCTTTCTTT.

This clonotype was recorded a few times. A junction boundary mismatches the germline segment, possibly from a read error. The chain is built from TRBV12-3 or TRBV12-4 and TRBJ2-1, with D possibly being TRBD1 (6 bases). The CDR3 is 12 amino acids. The CDR3 loop reads CASTLRGGEQFF. CDR3 DNA: TGTGCCAGCACTTTACGAGGGGGTGAGCAGTTCTTC.

This clonotype was detected only a few times. The chain has TRBV4-1 and TRBJ2-1; D ambiguous. V was shortened by 1 base and J by 8 bases, with 9 bases between the two germline ends. The CDR3 contains 13 residues. CDR1 and CDR2 (germline): MGHRA, YSYEKL. The CDR3 loop reads CASSQVGNDEQFF. CDR3 nucleotide sequence: TGCGCCAGCAGCCAAGTCGGAAATGATGAGCAGTTCTTC.

V usage is TRBV12-3 or TRBV12-4 and J usage is TRBJ2-3, with 11 bases aligning to TRBD2. J was trimmed by 5 bases and V by 5 bases; bases with no gene match: 6. There are 15 residues in the CDR3. CDR3: CASSPLAGGRDTQYF. Written as DNA, the CDR3 is TGTGCCAGCAGTCCGTTAGCGGGAGGGAGAGATACGCAGTATTTT.

At least ten counts were recorded for this clonotype. DNA for the CDR3: TGTGCCAGCAGCCCAAGTTGGCTAGAGGGATACGAGCAGTACTTC. This gives the protein CASSPSWLEGYEQYF. The V call is TRBV7-2, the J call TRBJ2-7; perhaps TRBD2 as D (5 bases). CDR3 length: 15 residues. The V and J ends lost 5 bases and 4 bases respectively, with 18 bases between them. Germline CDR1 SGHTA, CDR2 FQGNSA.

The chain combines TRBV29-1 with TRBJ2-5; 8 bases align to TRBD1. V was clipped by 2 bases and J by 5 bases; unmatched bases: 1. CDR1 and CDR2 (germline): SQVTM, ANQGSEA. The CDR3 is made up of 12 amino acids. CDR3 sequence: CSVEHRGETQYF. The CDR3 DNA sequence: TGCAGCGTTGAACACAGGGGGGAGACCCAGTACTTC.

A few counts support this clonotype. The chain joins TRBV5-1 to TRBJ2-2; D is uncertain. Trimming left V 1 base short and J 4 bases short, with 17 bases between. This CDR3 has 17 amino acids. The germline gives CDR1 SGHRS, CDR2 YFSETQ. The CDR3, as DNA: TGCGCCAGCAGCTTGTCCACTGACTCAACTTTCACCGGGGAGCTGTTTTTT. It is translated as CASSLSTDSTFTGELFF.